This TCR beta chain was profiled in a study of T cell repertoires in cytomegalovirus infection. For the study at large: CMV infection and matching HLA type were both indicated by public TCR beta signatures.

The germline V gene has CDR1 SQVTM and CDR2 ANQGSEA. The CDR3 consists of 15 residues. V was cut by 2 bases and J by 5 bases, with 15 bases left in between. One entry per CDR3 protein, called by TCRdb with MiXCR from the reads. The data hold some 350,000 distinct CDR3 sequences, with around 29% observed a single time. Comment on this clonotype: Its target is not known.

The sequence was obtained from a human donor in good health (CMV status not recorded). Some clones in this sample may be carry-over from other donors' samples. The genes are TRBV29-1 and TRBJ1-4; tentative D call: TRBD1 (6 bases). The sequencing used cultured PBMCs, collected from culture after CMV antigen stimulation. The CDR3 DNA reads TGCAGCGTTGAAAGGGGGTCCCTAGAAAATGAAAAACTGTTTTTT. The encoded protein is CSVERGSLENEKLFF.